This TCR beta chain appears in the sequencing data of a study of T cell responses to AZD1222 COVID-19 vaccine. Concerning this clone: Its target is not known.

Sequencing was performed with immunoSEQ multiplex PCR; in TCRdb, only in-frame clones are kept and a portion is missing. The sample includes approximately 90,000 clones, about nine tenths of them seen just once. Germline V lookup: CDR1 KGHSH, CDR2 LQKENI. Trimming removed 6 bases at V and 5 bases at J, with 11 bases between. This CDR3 comprises 13 residues. Study outcomes and limitations: Among vaccine-associated CD4 TCRs, coverage spanned spike, with dominance at 160-218 and 743-854. Repertoire collection took place solely once the T cell response had peaked. Unmutated variant regions reportedly attract nearly half of all spike-specific TCRs. Baseline testing showed seropositivity in only a handful of AZD1222 recipients.

V usage is TRBV18 and J usage is TRBJ1-5, with unresolved D. The source material was peripheral blood, sampled on day 0 of AZD1222 vaccination. This receptor was identified in an adult in good health. CDR3: CASSPTRDQPQHF. Here the CDR3 DNA reads TGTGCCAGCTCCCCTACCCGAGATCAGCCCCAGCATTTT.